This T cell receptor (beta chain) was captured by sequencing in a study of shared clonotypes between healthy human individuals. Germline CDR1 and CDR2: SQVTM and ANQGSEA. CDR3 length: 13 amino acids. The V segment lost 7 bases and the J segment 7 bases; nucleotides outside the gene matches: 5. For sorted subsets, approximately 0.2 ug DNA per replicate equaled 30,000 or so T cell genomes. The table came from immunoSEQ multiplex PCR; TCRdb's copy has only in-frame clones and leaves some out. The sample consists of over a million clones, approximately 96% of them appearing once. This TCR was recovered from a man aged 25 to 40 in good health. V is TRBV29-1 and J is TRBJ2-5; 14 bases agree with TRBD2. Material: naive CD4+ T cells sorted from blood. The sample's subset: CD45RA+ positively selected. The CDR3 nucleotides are TGCAGCGCCGGGACTAGCGGGAGTGGGACCCAGTACTTC. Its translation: CSAGTSGSGTQYF. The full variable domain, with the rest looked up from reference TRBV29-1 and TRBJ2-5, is SAVISQKPSRDICQRGTSLTIQCQVDSQVTMMFWYRQQPGQSLTLIATANQGSEATYESGFVIDKFPISRPNLTFSTLTVSNMSPEDSSIYLCSAGTSGSGTQYFGPGTRLLVL.